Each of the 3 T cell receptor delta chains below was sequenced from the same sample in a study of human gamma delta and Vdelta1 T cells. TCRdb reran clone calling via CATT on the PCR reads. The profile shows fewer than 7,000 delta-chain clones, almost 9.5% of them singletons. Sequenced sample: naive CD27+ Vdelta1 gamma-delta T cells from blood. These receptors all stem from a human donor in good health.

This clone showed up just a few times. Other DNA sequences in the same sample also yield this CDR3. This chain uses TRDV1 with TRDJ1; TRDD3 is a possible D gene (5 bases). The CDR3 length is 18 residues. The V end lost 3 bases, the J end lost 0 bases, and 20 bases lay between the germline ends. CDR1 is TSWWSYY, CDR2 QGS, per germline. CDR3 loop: CALGDRTGGRRYTDKLIF. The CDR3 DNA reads TGTGCTCTTGGGGACCGTACTGGTGGTCGACGATACACCGATAAACTCATCTTT.

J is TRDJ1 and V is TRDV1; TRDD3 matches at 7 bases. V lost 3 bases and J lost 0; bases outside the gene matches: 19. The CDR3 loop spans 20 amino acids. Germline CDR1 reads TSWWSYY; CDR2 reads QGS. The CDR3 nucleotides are TGTGCTCTTGGGGACCTTATTCCTCGGTTGGATACGAAGTACACCGATAAACTCATCTTT. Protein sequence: CALGDLIPRLDTKYTDKLIF.

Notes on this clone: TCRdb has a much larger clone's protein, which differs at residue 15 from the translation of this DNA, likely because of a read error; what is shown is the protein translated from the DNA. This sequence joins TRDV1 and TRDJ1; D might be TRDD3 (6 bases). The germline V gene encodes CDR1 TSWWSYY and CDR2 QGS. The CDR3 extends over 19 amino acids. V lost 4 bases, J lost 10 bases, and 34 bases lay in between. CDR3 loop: CALGVPGSGLKGGPSGLIF. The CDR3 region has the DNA TGTGCTCTTGGGGTGCCGGGGTCCGGCCTAAAGGGGGGACCCTCGGGACTCATCTTT.